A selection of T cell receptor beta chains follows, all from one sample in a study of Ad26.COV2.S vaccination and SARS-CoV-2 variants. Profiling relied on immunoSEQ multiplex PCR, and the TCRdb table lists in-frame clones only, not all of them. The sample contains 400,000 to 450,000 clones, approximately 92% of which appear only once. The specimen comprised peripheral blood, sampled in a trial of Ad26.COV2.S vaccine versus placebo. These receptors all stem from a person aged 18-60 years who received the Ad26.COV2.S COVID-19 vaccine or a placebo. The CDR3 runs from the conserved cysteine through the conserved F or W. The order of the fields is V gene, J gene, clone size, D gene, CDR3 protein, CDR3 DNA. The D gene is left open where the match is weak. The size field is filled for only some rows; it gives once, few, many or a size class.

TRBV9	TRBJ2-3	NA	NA	CASSVYGAGTQYF	TGTGCCAGCAGCGTTTACGGGGCCGGTACGCAGTATTTT
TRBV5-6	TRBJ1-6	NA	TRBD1	CASSLALQGANSPLHF	TGTGCCAGCAGCTTGGCCCTTCAGGGGGCAAATTCACCCCTCCACTTT
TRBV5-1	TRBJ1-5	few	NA	CASSPAGGNQPQHF	TGCGCCAGCAGCCCCGCCGGTGGCAATCAGCCCCAGCATTTT
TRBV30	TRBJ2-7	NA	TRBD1	CAWIGQGVYEQYF	TGTGCCTGGATAGGACAGGGGGTCTACGAGCAGTACTTC
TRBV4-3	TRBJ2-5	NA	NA	CASSQIQGPQETQYF	TGCGCCAGCAGCCAAATCCAGGGGCCACAAGAGACCCAGTACTTC
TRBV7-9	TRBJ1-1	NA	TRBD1	CASSFKQGGHPAEAFF	TGTGCCAGCAGCTTTAAACAGGGGGGACATCCCGCTGAAGCTTTCTTT
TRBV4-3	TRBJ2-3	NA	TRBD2	CASSQGLADTQYF	TGCGCCAGCAGCCAAGGACTAGCGGATACGCAGTATTTT
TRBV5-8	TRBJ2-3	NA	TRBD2	CASSFLWAGGWSSTDTQYF	TGTGCCAGCAGCTTCTTATGGGCGGGGGGCTGGTCTAGCACAGATACGCAGTATTTT
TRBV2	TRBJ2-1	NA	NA	CASTPLWGSSYNEQFF	TGTGCCAGCACTCCCTTGTGGGGGAGCTCCTACAATGAGCAGTTCTTC
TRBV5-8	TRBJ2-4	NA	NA	CASSLGSAGVKNIQYF	TGTGCCAGCAGCTTGGGGTCGGCAGGGGTCAAAAACATTCAGTACTTC
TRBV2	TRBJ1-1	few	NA	CASRDSRGPVTEAFF	TGTGCCAGCAGGGATAGCCGTGGACCTGTCACTGAAGCTTTCTTT
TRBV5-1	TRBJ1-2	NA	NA	CASSLETTLGYGYTF	TGCGCCAGCAGCTTGGAGACCACATTGGGCTATGGCTACACCTTC
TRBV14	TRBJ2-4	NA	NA	CASSQPTKNIQYF	TGTGCCAGCAGCCAACCCACGAAAAACATTCAGTACTTC
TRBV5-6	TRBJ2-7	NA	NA	CASSLRRGSYEQYF	TGTGCCAGCAGCTTAAGGCGGGGCTCCTACGAGCAGTACTTC
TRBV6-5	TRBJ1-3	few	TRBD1	CASSYGQGTGNTIYF	TGTGCCAGCAGTTATGGACAGGGCACAGGAAACACCATATATTTT
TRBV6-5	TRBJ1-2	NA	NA	CASSYSSGPDYGYTF	TGTGCCAGCAGTTACTCGTCAGGACCCGACTATGGCTACACCTTC
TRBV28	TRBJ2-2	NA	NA	CASSLGGAGELFF	TGTGCCAGCAGTTTGGGGGGCGCAGGGGAGCTGTTTTTT